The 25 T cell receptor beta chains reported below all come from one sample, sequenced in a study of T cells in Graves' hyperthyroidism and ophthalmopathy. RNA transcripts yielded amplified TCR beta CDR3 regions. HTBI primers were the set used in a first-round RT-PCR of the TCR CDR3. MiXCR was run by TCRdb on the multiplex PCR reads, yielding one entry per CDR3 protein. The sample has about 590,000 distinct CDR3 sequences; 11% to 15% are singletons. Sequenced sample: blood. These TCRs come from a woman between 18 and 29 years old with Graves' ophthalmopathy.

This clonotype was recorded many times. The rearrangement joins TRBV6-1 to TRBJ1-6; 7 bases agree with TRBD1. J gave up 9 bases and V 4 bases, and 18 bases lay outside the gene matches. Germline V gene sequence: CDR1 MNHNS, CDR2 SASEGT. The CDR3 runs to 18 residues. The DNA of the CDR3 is TGTGCCAGCAGTGTTTGGAGGACGGGACAGCATATTGTTTCACCCCTCCACTTT. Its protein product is CASSVWRTGQHIVSPLHF.

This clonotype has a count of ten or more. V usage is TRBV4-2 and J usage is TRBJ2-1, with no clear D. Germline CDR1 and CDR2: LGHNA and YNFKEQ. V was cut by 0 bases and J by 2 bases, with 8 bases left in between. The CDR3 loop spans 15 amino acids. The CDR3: CASSQDLPPYNEQFF. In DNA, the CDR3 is TGTGCCAGCAGCCAAGATCTCCCTCCCTACAATGAGCAGTTCTTC.

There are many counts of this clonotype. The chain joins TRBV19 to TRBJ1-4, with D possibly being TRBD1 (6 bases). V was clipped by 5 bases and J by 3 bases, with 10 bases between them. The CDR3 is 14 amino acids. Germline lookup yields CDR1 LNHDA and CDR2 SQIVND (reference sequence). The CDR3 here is CASSSGQSNEKLFF. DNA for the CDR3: TGTGCCAGTAGTTCCGGACAGTCTAATGAAAAACTGTTTTTT.

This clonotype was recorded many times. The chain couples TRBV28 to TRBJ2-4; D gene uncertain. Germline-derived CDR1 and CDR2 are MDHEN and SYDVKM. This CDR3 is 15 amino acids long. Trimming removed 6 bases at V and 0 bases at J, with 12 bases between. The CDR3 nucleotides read TGTGCCAGCAGCCCCGGGCCACTAGCCAAAAACATTCAGTACTTC. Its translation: CASSPGPLAKNIQYF.

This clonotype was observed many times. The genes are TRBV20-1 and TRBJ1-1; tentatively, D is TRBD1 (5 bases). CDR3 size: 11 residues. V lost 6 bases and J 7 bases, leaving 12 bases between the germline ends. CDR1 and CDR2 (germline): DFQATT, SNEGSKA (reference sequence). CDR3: CSAQGRGEAFF. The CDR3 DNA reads TGCAGTGCGCAGGGACGAGGTGAAGCTTTCTTT.

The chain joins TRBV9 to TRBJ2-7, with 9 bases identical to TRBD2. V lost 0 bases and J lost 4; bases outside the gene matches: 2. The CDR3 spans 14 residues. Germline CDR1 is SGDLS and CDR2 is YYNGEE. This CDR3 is CASSVGAGGYEQYF. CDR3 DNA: TGTGCCAGCAGCGTAGGGGCGGGAGGGTACGAGCAGTACTTC.

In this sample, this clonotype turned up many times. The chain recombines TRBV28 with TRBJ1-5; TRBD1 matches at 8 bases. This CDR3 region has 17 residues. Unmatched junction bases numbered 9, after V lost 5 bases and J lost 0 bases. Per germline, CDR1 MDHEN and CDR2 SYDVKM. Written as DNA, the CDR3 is TGTGCCAGCAGTCGACAGGGGAGGGGGTATAGCAATCAGCCCCAGCATTTT. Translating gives CASSRQGRGYSNQPQHF.

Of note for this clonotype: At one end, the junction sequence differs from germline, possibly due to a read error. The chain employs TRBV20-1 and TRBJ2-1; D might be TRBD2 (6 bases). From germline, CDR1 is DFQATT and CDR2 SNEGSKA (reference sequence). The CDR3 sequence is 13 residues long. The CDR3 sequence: CSSPGRSYNEQFF. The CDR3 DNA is TGTTCAAGTCCCGGGAGAAGCTACAATGAGCAGTTCTTC.

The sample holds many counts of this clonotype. The CDR3 spells CASSQDKGQGLNEQFF. Written as DNA, the CDR3 is TGTGCCAGCAGCCAAGATAAAGGACAGGGTCTCAATGAGCAGTTCTTC. The rearrangement links TRBV3-1 to TRBJ2-1; the match to TRBD1 covers 8 bases. The V gene's germline CDR1 is LGHDT and CDR2 YNNKEL (reference sequence). The CDR3 sequence is 16 residues long. Trimming took 0 bases from V and 6 from J; bases not matched to a gene: 7.

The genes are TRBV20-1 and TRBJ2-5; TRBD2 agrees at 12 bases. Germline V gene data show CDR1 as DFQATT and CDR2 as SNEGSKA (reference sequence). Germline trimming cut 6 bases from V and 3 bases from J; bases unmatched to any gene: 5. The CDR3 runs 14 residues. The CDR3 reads CSARTSGIKETQYF. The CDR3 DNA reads TGCAGTGCCCGGACTAGCGGGATTAAAGAGACCCAGTACTTC.

CDR3 in DNA: TGTGCCAGCAGTGAGAAAGGGGGGAACACCGGGGAGCTGTTTTTT. It encodes CASSEKGGNTGELFF. The chain joins TRBV25-1 to TRBJ2-2; weak D call: TRBD1 (6 bases). Germline loops: CDR1 MGHDK, CDR2 SYGVNS. This CDR3 has 15 amino acids. Trimming removed 3 bases at V and 1 base at J, with 9 bases between. The full variable domain, in which reference TRBV25-1 and TRBJ2-2 provide the parts outside the CDR3, is EADIYQTPRYLVIGTGKKITLECSQTMGHDKMYWYQQDPGMELHLIHYSYGVNSTEKGDLSSESTVSRIRTEHFPLTLESARPSHTSQYLCASSEKGGNTGELFFGEGSRLTVL.

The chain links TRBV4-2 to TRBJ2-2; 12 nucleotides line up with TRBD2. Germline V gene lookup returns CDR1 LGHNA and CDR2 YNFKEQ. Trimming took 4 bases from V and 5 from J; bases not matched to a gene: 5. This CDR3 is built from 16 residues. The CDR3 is CASSLRTSGDTGELFF. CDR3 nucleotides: TGTGCCAGCAGCCTGAGGACTAGCGGGGATACCGGGGAGCTGTTTTTT.

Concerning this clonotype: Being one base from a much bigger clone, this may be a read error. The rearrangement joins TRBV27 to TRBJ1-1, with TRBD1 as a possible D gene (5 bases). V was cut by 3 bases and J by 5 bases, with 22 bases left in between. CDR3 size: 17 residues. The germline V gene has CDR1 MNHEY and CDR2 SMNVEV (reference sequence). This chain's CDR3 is CASSFRRIRTWGTEAFF. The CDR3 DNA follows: TGTGCCAGCAGTTTTAGAAGGATCCGGACATGGGGGACTGAAGCTTTCTTT.

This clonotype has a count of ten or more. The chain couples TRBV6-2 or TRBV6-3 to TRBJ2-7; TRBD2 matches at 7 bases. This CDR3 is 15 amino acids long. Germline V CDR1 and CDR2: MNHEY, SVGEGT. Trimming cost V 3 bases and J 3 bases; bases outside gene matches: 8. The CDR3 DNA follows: TGTGCCAGCAGTTATCTGGCGGGGGAAAACTACGAGCAGTACTTC. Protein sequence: CASSYLAGENYEQYF.

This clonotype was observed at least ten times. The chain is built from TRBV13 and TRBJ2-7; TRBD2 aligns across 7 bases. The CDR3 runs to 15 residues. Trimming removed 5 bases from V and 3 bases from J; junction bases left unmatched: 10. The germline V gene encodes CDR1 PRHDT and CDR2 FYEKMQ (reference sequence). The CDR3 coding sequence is TGTGCCAGCAGCCCCCGCGGGAGAGCGGGCTACGAGCAGTACTTC. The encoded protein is CASSPRGRAGYEQYF.

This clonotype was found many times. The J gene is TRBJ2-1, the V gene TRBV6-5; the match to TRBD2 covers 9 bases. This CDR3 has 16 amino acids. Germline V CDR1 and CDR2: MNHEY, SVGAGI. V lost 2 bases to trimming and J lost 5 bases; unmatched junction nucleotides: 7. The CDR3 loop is CASSYPKAGGHNEQFF. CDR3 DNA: TGTGCCAGCAGTTACCCTAAAGCGGGAGGTCACAATGAGCAGTTCTTC.

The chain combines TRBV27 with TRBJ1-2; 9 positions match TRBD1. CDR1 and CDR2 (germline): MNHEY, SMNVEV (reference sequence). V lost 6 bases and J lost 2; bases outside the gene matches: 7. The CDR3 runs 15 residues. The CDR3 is CASSPWDRVNYGYTF. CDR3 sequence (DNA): TGTGCCAGCAGCCCCTGGGACAGGGTAAACTATGGCTACACCTTC.

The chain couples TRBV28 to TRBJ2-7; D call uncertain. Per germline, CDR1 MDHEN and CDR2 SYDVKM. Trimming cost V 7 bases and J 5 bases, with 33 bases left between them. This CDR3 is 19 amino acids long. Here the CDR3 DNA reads TGTGCCAGCACTCTCGGCGCCAGCAGCCAAGTATGGCCTGGGGACGAGCAGTACTTC. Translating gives CASTLGASSQVWPGDEQYF.

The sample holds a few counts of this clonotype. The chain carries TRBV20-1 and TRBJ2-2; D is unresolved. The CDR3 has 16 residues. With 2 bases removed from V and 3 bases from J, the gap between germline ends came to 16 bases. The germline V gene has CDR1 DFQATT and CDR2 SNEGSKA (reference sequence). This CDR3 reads CSARRRSFWDTGELFF. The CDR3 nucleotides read TGCAGTGCTAGACGCAGAAGTTTCTGGGACACCGGGGAGCTGTTTTTT.

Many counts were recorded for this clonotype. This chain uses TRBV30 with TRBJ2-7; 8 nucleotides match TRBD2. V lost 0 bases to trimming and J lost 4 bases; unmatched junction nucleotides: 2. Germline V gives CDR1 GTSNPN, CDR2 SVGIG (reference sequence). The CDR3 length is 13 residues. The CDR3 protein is CAWSVASGYEQYF. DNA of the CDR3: TGTGCCTGGAGTGTGGCTAGCGGGTACGAGCAGTACTTC.

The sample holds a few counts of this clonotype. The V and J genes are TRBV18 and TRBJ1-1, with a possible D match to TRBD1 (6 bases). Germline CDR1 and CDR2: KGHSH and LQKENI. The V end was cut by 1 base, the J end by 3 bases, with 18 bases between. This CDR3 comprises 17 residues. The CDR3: CASSPRLLAQGYTEAFF. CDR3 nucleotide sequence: TGTGCCAGCTCACCACGGCTCCTAGCTCAGGGGTACACTGAAGCTTTCTTT.

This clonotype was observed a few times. The CDR3 bases are TGTGCCAGCAGCGTAGACGTAGCAGATACGCAGTATTTT. The encoded protein is CASSVDVADTQYF. This sequence joins TRBV9 and TRBJ2-3; D uncertain. The CDR3 consists of 13 residues. With 0 bases removed from V and 4 bases from J, the gap between germline ends came to 6 bases. Germline assignment: CDR1 SGDLS and CDR2 YYNGEE.

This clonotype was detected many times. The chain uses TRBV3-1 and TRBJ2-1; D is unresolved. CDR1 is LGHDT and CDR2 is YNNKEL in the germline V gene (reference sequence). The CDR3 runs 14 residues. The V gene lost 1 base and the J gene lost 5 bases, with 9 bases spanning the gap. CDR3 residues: CASSQAAGNNEQFF. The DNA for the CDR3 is TGTGCCAGCAGCCAAGCGGCTGGGAACAATGAGCAGTTCTTC.

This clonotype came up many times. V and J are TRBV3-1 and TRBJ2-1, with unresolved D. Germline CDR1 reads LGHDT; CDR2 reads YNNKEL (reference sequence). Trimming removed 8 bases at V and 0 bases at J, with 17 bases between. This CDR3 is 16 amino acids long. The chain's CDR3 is CASEAKWGSSYNEQFF. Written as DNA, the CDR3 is TGTGCCAGCGAAGCCAAGTGGGGTAGCTCCTACAATGAGCAGTTCTTC.

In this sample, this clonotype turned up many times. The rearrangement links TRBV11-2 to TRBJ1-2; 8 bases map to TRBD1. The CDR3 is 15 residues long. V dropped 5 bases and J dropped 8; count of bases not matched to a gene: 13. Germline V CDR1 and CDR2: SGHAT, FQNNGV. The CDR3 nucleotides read TGTGCCAGCAGCCTCCCCGGCAGGGGGCATGCGGGCTACACCTTC. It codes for CASSLPGRGHAGYTF. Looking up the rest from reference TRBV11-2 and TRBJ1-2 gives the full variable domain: EAGVAQSPRYKIIEKRQSVAFWCNPISGHATLYWYQQILGQGPKLLIQFQNNGVVDDSQLPKDRFSAERLKGVDSTLKIQPAKLEDSAVYLCASSLPGRGHAGYTFGSGTRLTVV.